This T cell receptor (beta chain) emerged from a study of beta chain features in type 1 diabetes. General observations from the study: Among patients with Type 1 diabetes, TCRB CDR3s were moderately but significantly shorter in every one of the four CD4+ subsets.

Trimming pared 3 bases from V and 6 bases from J, leaving 8 bases between. Per the germline V gene, CDR1 is MNHEY and CDR2 is SMNVEV (reference sequence). This CDR3 is 13 amino acids long. Expressed TCRB transcripts were sequenced after all isolated RNA was converted to cDNA. Profiling relied on immunoSEQ multiplex PCR, and the TCRdb table lists in-frame clones only, not all of them. The sample records a few hundred thousand clones, 14% being singletons. The table lists this clone with many counts. Its antigen is as yet unknown. The sequenced material came from central memory CD4+ T cells from blood. This chain uses TRBV27 with TRBJ2-2, with no clear D. The clonotype originates from a young man in good health. CDR3 loop: CASSFIGSGELFF. CDR3 DNA sequence: TGTGCCAGCAGTTTTATCGGGTCCGGGGAGCTGTTTTTT.